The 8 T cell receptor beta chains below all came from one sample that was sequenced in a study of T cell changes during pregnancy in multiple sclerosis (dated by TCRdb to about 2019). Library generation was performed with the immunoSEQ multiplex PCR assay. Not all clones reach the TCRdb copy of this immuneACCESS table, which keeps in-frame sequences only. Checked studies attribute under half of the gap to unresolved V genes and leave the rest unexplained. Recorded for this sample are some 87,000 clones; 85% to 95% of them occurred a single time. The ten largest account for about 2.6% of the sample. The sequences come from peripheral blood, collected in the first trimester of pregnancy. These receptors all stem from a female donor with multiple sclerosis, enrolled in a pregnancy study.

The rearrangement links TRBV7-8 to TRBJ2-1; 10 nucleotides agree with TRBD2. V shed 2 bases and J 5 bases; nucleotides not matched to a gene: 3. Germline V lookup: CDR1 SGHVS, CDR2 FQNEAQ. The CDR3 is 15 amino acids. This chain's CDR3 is CASSLTSGVNNEQFF. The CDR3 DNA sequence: TGTGCCAGCAGCTTAACTAGCGGGGTGAACAATGAGCAGTTCTTC.

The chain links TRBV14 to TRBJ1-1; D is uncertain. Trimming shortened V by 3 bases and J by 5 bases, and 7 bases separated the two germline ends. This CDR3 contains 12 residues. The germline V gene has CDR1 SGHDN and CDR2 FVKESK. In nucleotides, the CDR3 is TGTGCCAGCAGCCATAAGCATACTGAAGCTTTCTTT. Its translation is CASSHKHTEAFF.

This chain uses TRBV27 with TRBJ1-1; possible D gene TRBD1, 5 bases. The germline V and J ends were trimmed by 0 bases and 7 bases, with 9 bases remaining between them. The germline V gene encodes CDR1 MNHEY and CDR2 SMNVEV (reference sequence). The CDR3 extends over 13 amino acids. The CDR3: CASSLSGRGEAFF. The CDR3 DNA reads TGTGCCAGCAGTTTATCGGGTAGGGGTGAAGCTTTCTTT.

The CDR3 coding sequence is TGTGCCAGCAGTACAGGGGACTATGGCTACACCTTC. Its protein is CASSTGDYGYTF. The chain uses TRBV7-2 and TRBJ1-2; 7 bases are a match to TRBD1. Germline V gives CDR1 SGHTA, CDR2 FQGNSA. The CDR3 runs to 12 residues. Germline trimming cut 6 bases from V and 3 bases from J; bases unmatched to any gene: 1.

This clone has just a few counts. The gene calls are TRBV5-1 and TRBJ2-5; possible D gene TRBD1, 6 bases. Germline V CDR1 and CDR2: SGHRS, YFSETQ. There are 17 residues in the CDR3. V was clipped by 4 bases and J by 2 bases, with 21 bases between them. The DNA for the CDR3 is TGCGCCAGCAGCCCAGAGCTCGGGCGGACAGAGCAAGAGACCCAGTACTTC. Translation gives CASSPELGRTEQETQYF.

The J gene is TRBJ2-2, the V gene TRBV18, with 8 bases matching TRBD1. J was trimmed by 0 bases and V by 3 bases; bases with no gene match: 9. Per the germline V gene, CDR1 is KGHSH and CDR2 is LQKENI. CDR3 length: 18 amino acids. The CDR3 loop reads CASSPVPTGATNTGELFF. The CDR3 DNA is TGTGCCAGCTCACCCGTACCGACAGGGGCGACGAACACCGGGGAGCTGTTTTTT. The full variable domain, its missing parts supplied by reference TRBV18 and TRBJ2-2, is NAGVMQNPRHLVRRRGQEARLRCSPMKGHSHVYWYRQLPEEGLKFMVYLQKENIIDESGMPKERFSAEFPKEGPSILRIQQVVRGDSAAYFCASSPVPTGATNTGELFFGEGSRLTVL.

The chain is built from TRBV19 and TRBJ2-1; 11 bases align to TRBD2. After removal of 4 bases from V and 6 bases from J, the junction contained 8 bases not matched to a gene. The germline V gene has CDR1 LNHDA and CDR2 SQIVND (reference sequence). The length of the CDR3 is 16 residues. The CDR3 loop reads CASSTIRLAGTNEQFF. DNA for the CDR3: TGTGCCAGTAGTACCATAAGACTAGCGGGGACCAATGAGCAGTTCTTC.

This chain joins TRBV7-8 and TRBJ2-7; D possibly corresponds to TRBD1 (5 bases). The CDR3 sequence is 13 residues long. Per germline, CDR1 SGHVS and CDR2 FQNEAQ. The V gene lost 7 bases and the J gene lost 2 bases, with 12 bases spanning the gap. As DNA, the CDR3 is TGTGCCAGCAACCAGGGATTAACCTACGAGCAGTACTTC. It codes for CASNQGLTYEQYF.